The 17 T cell receptor beta chains below were found in one sample sequenced in a study of shared clonotypes between healthy human individuals. Sequencing was performed with immunoSEQ multiplex PCR; in TCRdb, only in-frame clones are kept and a portion is missing. Among under 2,500,000 clones listed, approximately 94% were seen once. Sequenced sample: naive CD4+ T cells sorted from blood. Subset: CD45RA+ positively selected. Every receptor here comes from a man younger than 35 in good health.

Turning to this clone: The junction departs from germline at one end; a sequencing error may be responsible. V usage is TRBV2 and J usage is TRBJ2-5; D possibly corresponds to TRBD2 (6 bases). The CDR3 contains 15 residues. Germline lookup yields CDR1 SNHLY and CDR2 FYNNEI. DNA for the CDR3: TGTGCCAGCAGCCGAATTACTAGCTCCCTAGAGGCCCAGTACTTC. This translates into CASSRITSSLEAQYF.

V usage is TRBV19 and J usage is TRBJ1-5, with unresolved D. V dropped 5 bases and J dropped 0 bases, with 11 bases sitting between them. Germline loops: CDR1 LNHDA, CDR2 SQIVND (reference sequence). The CDR3 spans 15 residues. CDR3 nucleotide sequence: TGTGCCAGTAGTCGGACGGCTTATAGCAATCAGCCCCAGCATTTT. Amino acids: CASSRTAYSNQPQHF. Combining the CDR3 with reference TRBV19 and TRBJ1-5 gives the whole variable domain DGGITQSPKYLFRKEGQNVTLSCEQNLNHDAMYWYRQDPGQGLRLIYYSQIVNDFQKGDIAEGYSVSREKKESFPLTVTSAQKNPTAFYLCASSRTAYSNQPQHFGDGTRLSIL.

The sample holds one count of this clone. The same CDR3 can be traced to other DNA sequences in this sample. The CDR3, as DNA: TGTGCCAGCTCGGGACAGGATAATCAGCCCCAGCATTTT. The encoded protein is CASSGQDNQPQHF. V usage is TRBV2 and J usage is TRBJ1-5, with 8 nucleotides matching TRBD1. Germline CDR1 and CDR2: SNHLY and FYNNEI. CDR3 length: 13 amino acids. V gave up 8 bases and J gave up 4 bases; unmatched junction bases: 4.

V usage is TRBV4-3 and J usage is TRBJ2-7, with D uncertain. Germline V gene sequence: CDR1 LGHNA, CDR2 YSLEER. Trimming removed 4 bases at V and 4 bases at J, with 11 bases between. The CDR3 length is 13 residues. DNA for the CDR3: TGCGCCAGCAGCCCGGGTCTTGGGTACGAGCAGTACTTC. Its protein product is CASSPGLGYEQYF.

CDR3 protein: CASSDPGEKLFF. The CDR3 DNA follows: TGTGCCAGCAGTGATCCGGGGGAAAAACTGTTTTTT. The chain is built from TRBV2 and TRBJ1-4; D is unresolved. V lost 3 bases, J lost 8 bases, and 7 bases lay in between. The CDR3 is 12 residues long. Looked up from germline, CDR1 is SNHLY and CDR2 is FYNNEI.

The chain joins TRBV5-1 to TRBJ2-6; D not resolved. The germline gives CDR1 SGHRS, CDR2 YFSETQ. The germline V and J ends were trimmed by 4 bases and 0 bases, with 5 bases remaining between them. The CDR3 is 14 residues long. The CDR3 DNA is TGCGCCAGCAGCCAGAGCTCTGGGGCCAACGTCCTGACTTTC. Protein: CASSQSSGANVLTF.

This chain joins TRBV5-1 and TRBJ1-1, with TRBD1 as a possible D gene (6 bases). Trimming took off 4 bases at V and 3 bases at J, with 16 bases between the two ends. CDR1 and CDR2 from the germline V gene are SGHRS and YFSETQ. There are 15 residues in the CDR3. The CDR3 nucleotides are TGCGCCAGCAGCAACGGACAGCTATCAGACACTGAAGCTTTCTTT. It codes for CASSNGQLSDTEAFF.

The chain carries TRBV5-1 and TRBJ1-6, with no clear D. The CDR3 is 13 amino acids. V was clipped by 4 bases and J by 5 bases, with 7 bases between them. Germline-derived CDR1 and CDR2 are SGHRS and YFSETQ. The chain's CDR3 is CASSANNNSPLHF. The CDR3 bases are TGCGCCAGCAGCGCAAATAATAATTCACCCCTCCACTTT. Full variable domain (remainder filled in from reference TRBV5-1 and TRBJ1-6): KAGVTQTPRYLIKTRGQQVTLSCSPISGHRSVSWYQQTPGQGLQFLFEYFSETQRNKGNFPGRFSGRQFSNSRSEMNVSTLELGDSALYLCASSANNNSPLHFGNGTRLTVT.

This rearrangement joins TRBV10-2 to TRBJ1-2; no definite D call. Trimming removed 2 bases from V and 2 bases from J, with 9 bases in between. Germline V gene data show CDR1 as WSHSY and CDR2 as SAAADI. The CDR3 length is 14 residues. The CDR3 nucleotides are TGCGCCAGCAGTGAGGCGACTGTCAACTATGGCTACACCTTC. Translating it yields CASSEATVNYGYTF.

Regarding this clone: The identical CDR3 is also encoded by other nucleotide sequences in the sample. The V gene is TRBV5-4, the J gene TRBJ2-3; 10 bases agree with TRBD2. Germline V gene sequence: CDR1 SGHNT, CDR2 YYREEE (reference sequence). This CDR3 spans 16 amino acids. The V gene end was trimmed by 3 bases and the J gene end by 1 base; junction bases not matched to a gene: 5. The CDR3 sequence is CASSSGTSGGTDTQYF. CDR3 bases: TGTGCCAGCAGCTCGGGTACTAGCGGGGGCACAGATACGCAGTATTTT. Filled out from reference TRBV5-4 and TRBJ2-3, the complete variable domain reads ETGVTQSPTHLIKTRGQQVTLRCSSQSGHNTVSWYQQALGQGPQFIFQYYREEENGRGNFPPRFSGLQFPNYSSELNVNALELDDSALYLCASSSGTSGGTDTQYFGPGTRLTVL.

The rearrangement links TRBV28 to TRBJ2-3; 12 nucleotides line up with TRBD2. This CDR3 contains 16 residues. Trimming at V came to 7 bases and at J to 2 bases, leaving 7 bases not matched to a gene. Germline CDR1 is MDHEN and CDR2 is SYDVKM. The CDR3 DNA reads TGTGCCAGCACCGGAAGGACTAGCGGGGCCACAGATACGCAGTATTTT. It is translated as CASTGRTSGATDTQYF.

The chain combines TRBV30 with TRBJ2-7; D might be TRBD2 (6 bases). CDR3 size: 14 residues. Trimming left V 3 bases short and J 1 base short, with 13 bases between. The germline V gene has CDR1 GTSNPN and CDR2 SVGIG (reference sequence). This CDR3 reads CAWRGVGGSYEQYF. The CDR3 bases are TGTGCCTGGAGAGGGGTCGGGGGATCCTACGAGCAGTACTTC.

The gene calls are TRBV6-4 and TRBJ2-7; TRBD1 agrees at 12 bases. This CDR3 has 13 residues. V shed 10 bases and J 5 bases; nucleotides not matched to a gene: 6. Looked up from germline, CDR1 is MRHNA and CDR2 is SNTAGT. CDR3 amino acids: CATTGTGGDEQYF. The CDR3, as DNA: TGTGCCACGACCGGGACAGGGGGCGACGAGCAGTACTTC.

The chain is built from TRBV10-3 and TRBJ2-7; D gene ambiguous. Trimming left V 3 bases short and J 5 bases short, with 5 bases between. The CDR3 is 11 residues long. Germline lookup yields CDR1 ENHRY and CDR2 SYGVKD. This CDR3 is CAISDVNEQYF. CDR3 bases: TGTGCCATCAGTGATGTCAACGAGCAGTACTTC.

Of note for this clone: Distinct nucleotide sequences in the sample also encode this CDR3. The rearrangement links TRBV28 to TRBJ2-1; tentatively, D is TRBD2 (6 bases). Per the germline V gene, CDR1 is MDHEN and CDR2 is SYDVKM. Trimming left V 4 bases short and J 2 bases short, with 6 bases between. The CDR3 has 13 residues. The CDR3 is CASSSGAYNEQFF. CDR3 in DNA: TGTGCCAGCAGTTCGGGGGCCTACAATGAGCAGTTCTTC.

This clone was seen a few times. The chain combines TRBV29-1 with TRBJ1-5; tentative D call: TRBD1 (5 bases). Germline CDR1 reads SQVTM; CDR2 reads ANQGSEA. This CDR3 comprises 14 residues. Trimming stripped 7 bases from V and 3 bases from J, with 16 bases between. This CDR3 reads CSALESGLNQPQHF. The CDR3 DNA sequence: TGCAGCGCCCTCGAATCAGGGCTCAATCAGCCCCAGCATTTT.

The rearrangement uses TRBV11-2 and TRBJ2-5; 9 bases line up with TRBD2. The V and J ends lost 3 bases and 4 bases, in that order; junction bases with no gene match: 9. CDR3 length: 16 residues. Germline V lookup: CDR1 SGHAT, CDR2 FQNNGV. The CDR3 coding sequence is TGTGCCAGCAGCTTTAGCGGGGGTACTCCGGCAGAGACCCAGTACTTC. Translated, it gives CASSFSGGTPAETQYF.